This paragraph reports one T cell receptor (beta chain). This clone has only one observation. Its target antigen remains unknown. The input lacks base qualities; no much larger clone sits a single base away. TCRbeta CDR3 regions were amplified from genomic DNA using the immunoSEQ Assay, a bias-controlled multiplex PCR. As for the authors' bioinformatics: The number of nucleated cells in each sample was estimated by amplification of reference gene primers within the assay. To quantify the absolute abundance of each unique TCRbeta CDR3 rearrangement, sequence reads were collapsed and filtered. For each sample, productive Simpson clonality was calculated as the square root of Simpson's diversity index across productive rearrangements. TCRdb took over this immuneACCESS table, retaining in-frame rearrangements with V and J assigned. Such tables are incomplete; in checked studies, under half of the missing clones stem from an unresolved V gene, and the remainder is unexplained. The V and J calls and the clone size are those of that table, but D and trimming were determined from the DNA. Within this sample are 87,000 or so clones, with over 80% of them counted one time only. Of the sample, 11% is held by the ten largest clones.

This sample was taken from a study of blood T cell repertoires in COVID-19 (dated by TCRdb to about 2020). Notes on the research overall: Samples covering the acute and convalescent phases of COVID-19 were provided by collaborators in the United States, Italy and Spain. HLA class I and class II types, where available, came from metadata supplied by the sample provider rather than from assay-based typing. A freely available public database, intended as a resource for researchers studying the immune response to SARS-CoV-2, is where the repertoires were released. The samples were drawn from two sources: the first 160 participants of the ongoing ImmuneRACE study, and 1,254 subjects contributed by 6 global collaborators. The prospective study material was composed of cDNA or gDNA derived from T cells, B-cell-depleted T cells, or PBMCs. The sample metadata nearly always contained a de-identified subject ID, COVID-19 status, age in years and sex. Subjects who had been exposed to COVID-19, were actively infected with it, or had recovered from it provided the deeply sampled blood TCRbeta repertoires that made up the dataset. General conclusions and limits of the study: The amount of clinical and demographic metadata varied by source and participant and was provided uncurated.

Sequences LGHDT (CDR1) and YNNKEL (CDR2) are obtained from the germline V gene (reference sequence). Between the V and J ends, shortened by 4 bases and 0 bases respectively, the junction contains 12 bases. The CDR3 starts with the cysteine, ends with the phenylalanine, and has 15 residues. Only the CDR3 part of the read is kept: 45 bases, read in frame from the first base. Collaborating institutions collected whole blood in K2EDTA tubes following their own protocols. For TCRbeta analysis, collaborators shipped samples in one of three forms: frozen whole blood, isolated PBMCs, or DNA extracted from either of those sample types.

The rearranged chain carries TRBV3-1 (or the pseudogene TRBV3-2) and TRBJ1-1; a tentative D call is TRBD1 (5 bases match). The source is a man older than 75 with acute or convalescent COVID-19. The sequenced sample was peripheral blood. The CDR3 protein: CASSPRGGMNTEAFF. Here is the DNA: TGTGCCAGCAGCCCCCGGGGGGGGATGAACACTGAAGCTTTCTTT.